The rows below give T cell receptor beta chains drawn from one sample of a study of T cell responses to AZD1222 COVID-19 vaccine. Clones were sequenced by immunoSEQ multiplex PCR, and TCRdb holds only the in-frame ones, with some missing. The table records about 110,000 clones, roughly 87% of them present only once. The material sequenced was peripheral blood, taken on day 0 of MenACWY control vaccination. These receptors originate from an adult in good health. CDR3s include the opening cysteine and the closing phenylalanine or tryptophan. The order of the fields is CDR3 length, clone size, V gene, D gene, J gene, CDR3 DNA, CDR3 protein. The D gene is left open where the match is weak. Only some rows state a clone size, as once, few, many or a class for expanded clones.

>15|NA|TRBV5-1|NA|TRBJ2-2
TGCGCCAGCAGCCCACGGACCTCGAACACCGGGGAGCTGTTTTTT
CASSPRTSNTGELFF
>14|NA|TRBV9|NA|TRBJ2-7
TGTGCCAGCAGCGCGGACTACGAGGGTAGCGAGCAGTACTTC
CASSADYEGSEQYF
>12|NA|TRBV18|NA|TRBJ1-1
TGTGCCAGCTCACGGGAGGGAGGTGAAGCTTTCTTT
CASSREGGEAFF
>16|NA|TRBV7-9|TRBD1|TRBJ1-2
TGTGCCAGCAGCTTAGGGAACAGGGGTCTGATGTATGGCTACACCTTC
CASSLGNRGLMYGYTF
>12|NA|TRBV29-1|NA|TRBJ1-2
TGCAGCGTTGTTGACCCTCAACAGCCCTACACCTTC
CSVVDPQQPYTF
>14|NA|TRBV7-2|TRBD2|TRBJ2-5
TGTGCCAGCAGCGTAGGACTAGCGGAAGAGACCCAGTACTTC
CASSVGLAEETQYF
>10|NA|TRBV20-1|NA|TRBJ2-3
TGCAGTGCCGGGGGCGGGGTGCAGTATTTT
CSAGGGVQYF
>14|NA|TRBV6-5|NA|TRBJ2-7
TGTGCCAGCCGCCGCCGGACAGACGCCTACGAGCAGTACTTC
CASRRRTDAYEQYF
>13|NA|TRBV19|NA|TRBJ1-2
TGTGCCAGTAGTAGTGCAGGAGGTTATGGCTACACCTTC
CASSSAGGYGYTF
>15|NA|TRBV6-5|NA|TRBJ2-2
TGTGCCAGCAGGCAACAGGGTAGTGGGACCGGGGAGCTGTTTTTT
CASRQQGSGTGELFF
>13|NA|TRBV2|TRBD1|TRBJ1-5
TGTGCCAGCGGGGGGGACAGGCATCAGCCCCAGCATTTT
CASGGDRHQPQHF
>15|once|TRBV2|NA|TRBJ2-2
TGTGCCAGCAGCCCCAGAGCGACAGGTGTCGGGGAGCTGTTTTTT
CASSPRATGVGELFF
>13|NA|TRBV5-4|NA|TRBJ1-1
TGTGCCAGCAGCTTGGCAGGGCGGACTGAAGCTTTCTTT
CASSLAGRTEAFF
>16|NA|TRBV9|TRBD2|TRBJ2-4
TGTGCCAGCAGCGCCGGGACTAGTAGTGGGAAAAACATTCAGTACTTC
CASSAGTSSGKNIQYF
>15|NA|TRBV6-5|NA|TRBJ2-3
TGTGCCAGCAGCAGGACAGTCTTCGTGGCAGATACGCAGTATTTT
CASSRTVFVADTQYF
>15|NA|TRBV7-2|TRBD1|TRBJ2-1
TGTGCCAGCAGCTTAGGCCGACAGGGAAACAATGAGCAGTTCTTC
CASSLGRQGNNEQFF
>14|few|TRBV6-5|NA|TRBJ2-2
TGTGCCAGCAGTTACAGCTCGGGCACCGGGGAGCTGTTTTTT
CASSYSSGTGELFF
>13|once|TRBV25-1|NA|TRBJ1-6
TGTGCCAGCAGTGAAGGGGATGGCTCACCCCTCCACTTT
CASSEGDGSPLHF
>19|NA|TRBV27|NA|TRBJ2-2
TGTGCCAGCAGTTTAAGGCCCGGGACCGGCTCGACGAACACCGGGGAGCTGTTTTTT
CASSLRPGTGSTNTGELFF
>15|NA|TRBV3-1/TRBV3-2|NA|TRBJ2-1
TGTGCCAGCAGCCTCGGACTAACGGGAGACAATGAGCAGTTCTTC
CASSLGLTGDNEQFF
>13|once|TRBV29-1|NA|TRBJ1-4
TGCAGCGTGGGGCGGATCGGTAATGAAAAACTGTTTTTT
CSVGRIGNEKLFF
>14|NA|TRBV5-4|NA|TRBJ2-5
TGTGCCAGCAGCTTGCGGGCACCGGGAGAGACCCAGTACTTC
CASSLRAPGETQYF
>16|NA|TRBV19|NA|TRBJ1-6
TGTGCCAGTAGTCCCTCTTTCGCAGGGTCAAGTTCACCCCTCCACTTT
CASSPSFAGSSSPLHF
>15|NA|TRBV28|NA|TRBJ2-7
TGTGCCAGCAGGAAGTCCCTGACCTATATTTACGAGCAGTACTTC
CASRKSLTYIYEQYF
>14|few|TRBV7-9|NA|TRBJ2-7
TGTGCCAGCAGCTTAGCAGGGGAAACCTACGAGCAGTACTTC
CASSLAGETYEQYF
>12|NA|TRBV7-9|NA|TRBJ2-7
TGTGCCAGCAGCTTAGTATCCTACGAGCAGTACTTC
CASSLVSYEQYF
>15|NA|TRBV5-6|TRBD1|TRBJ1-1
TGTGCCAGCAGCTTTGGTGACAGGGCCCCTACTGAAGCTTTCTTT
CASSFGDRAPTEAFF
>16|NA|TRBV7-3|NA|TRBJ2-2
TGTGCCAGCAGCTTCGGATACGTGACGAACACCGGGGAGCTGTTTTTT
CASSFGYVTNTGELFF
>19|NA|TRBV7-6|TRBD2|TRBJ2-3
TGTGCCAGCAGCTTAAGACCCCTCGGACTAGCGGGAGAGGCAGATACGCAGTATTTT
CASSLRPLGLAGEADTQYF
>15|NA|TRBV28|TRBD2|TRBJ2-7
TGTGCCAGCAGTTTAAGGACTAGCGGGAACTACGAGCAGTACTTC
CASSLRTSGNYEQYF
>13|NA|TRBV5-6|NA|TRBJ1-2
TGTGCCAGCAGCTTGGGGACAGAGTATGGCTACACCTTC
CASSLGTEYGYTF
>14|NA|TRBV5-5|TRBD1|TRBJ1-1
TGTGCCAGCAGCACGGGACAGGGGAAGTCTGAAGCTTTCTTT
CASSTGQGKSEAFF
>12|NA|TRBV24-1|TRBD1|TRBJ2-1
TGTGCCACCAGTGATTGGACAGGGGAGGAGTTCTTC
CATSDWTGEEFF
>13|NA|TRBV9|NA|TRBJ1-1
TGTGCCAGCAGCGCCTCGGGGGGGCTTGAAGCTTTCTTT
CASSASGGLEAFF
>18|NA|TRBV3-1/TRBV3-2|TRBD2|TRBJ2-1
TGTGCCAGCAGCCAAGATCGACTAGCGGGACTCTCCTACAATGAGCAGTTCTTC
CASSQDRLAGLSYNEQFF
>14|NA|TRBV30|TRBD1|TRBJ2-5
TGTGCCTGGAGTCCCGGGACAGGGAGAGAGACCCAGTACTTC
CAWSPGTGRETQYF
>13|NA|TRBV19|TRBD2|TRBJ2-1
TGTGCCAGTGGGCTAGCGGGAGACAATGAGCAGTTCTTC
CASGLAGDNEQFF
>11|NA|TRBV30|NA|TRBJ2-7
TGTGCCTGGAGTGGCGTCTACGAGCAGTACTTC
CAWSGVYEQYF
>12|NA|TRBV5-6|NA|TRBJ1-1
TGTGCCAGCAGCTCACAGGGTTCTGAAGCTTTCTTT
CASSSQGSEAFF
>18|NA|TRBV7-6|TRBD1|TRBJ2-2
TGTGCCAGCAGCTTAAGAAGACCGGGACAGGAGAACACCGGGGAGCTGTTTTTT
CASSLRRPGQENTGELFF
>16|NA|TRBV5-5|NA|TRBJ1-1
TGTGCCAGCAGCCCGGGGCCTTATACAGGGAACACTGAAGCTTTCTTT
CASSPGPYTGNTEAFF
>15|once|TRBV9|NA|TRBJ2-5
TGTGCCAGCAGCCTCTATAGGGGCTCAGTGGAGACCCAGTACTTC
CASSLYRGSVETQYF
>14|NA|TRBV4-2|TRBD1|TRBJ1-6
TGTGCCAGCAGCCCCGACAGGGTCAATTCACCCCTCCACTTT
CASSPDRVNSPLHF
>16|NA|TRBV2|TRBD2|TRBJ2-2
TGTGCCAGCAGTGAAATTCGGAGCGGGGGGTCCGGGGAGCTGTTTTTT
CASSEIRSGGSGELFF
>15|few|TRBV29-1|TRBD1|TRBJ1-1
TGCAGCGTTGAAGACCCACAGGGGGCGGACACTGAAGCTTTCTTT
CSVEDPQGADTEAFF
>18|NA|TRBV5-1|NA|TRBJ1-3
TGCGCCAGCAGCTTCCACCAGAGTATGGGGGGCGATAAAAACACCATATATTTT
CASSFHQSMGGDKNTIYF
>14|NA|TRBV7-8|TRBD1|TRBJ2-7
TGTGCCAGCAGGACACGACAGGGCTCCTACGAGCAGTACTTC
CASRTRQGSYEQYF
>15|once|TRBV2|TRBD1|TRBJ1-3
TGTGCCAGCAGTGAAGGGACAGGGAAACTAAACACCATATATTTT
CASSEGTGKLNTIYF
>15|NA|TRBV11-2|NA|TRBJ1-1
TGTGCCAGCAGCGCCTGGGGACGGCAGAACACTGAAGCTTTCTTT
CASSAWGRQNTEAFF
>16|NA|TRBV24-1|TRBD1|TRBJ2-1
TGTGCCACCAGTGAACCGGGACAGGGGCTCTACAATGAGCAGTTCTTC
CATSEPGQGLYNEQFF
>13|NA|TRBV7-2|NA|TRBJ1-5
TGTGCCAGCAGCCCGGATAGCAATCAGCCCCAGCATTTT
CASSPDSNQPQHF
>14|few|TRBV11-3|TRBD1|TRBJ2-1
TGTGCCAGCAGCCCGGGACAGGGTTACAATGAGCAGTTCTTC
CASSPGQGYNEQFF
>15|NA|TRBV27|TRBD2|TRBJ2-7
TGTGCCAGCAGGATCGGGGGGACTAGCGGGATTGAGCAGTACTTC
CASRIGGTSGIEQYF
>15|NA|TRBV7-8|TRBD1|TRBJ2-2
TGTGCCAGCATCCAACAGAGAAGGGGGCCCGGGGAGCTGTTTTTT
CASIQQRRGPGELFF
>15|NA|TRBV7-2|NA|TRBJ1-3
TGTGCCAGCAGCTCCTACGGGGGGTCTGGAAACACCATATATTTT
CASSSYGGSGNTIYF
>13|NA|TRBV29-1|NA|TRBJ1-2
TGCAGCGTTGAAGATCTGTGGGGCTATGGCTACACCTTC
CSVEDLWGYGYTF
>20|few|TRBV27|NA|TRBJ2-2
TGTGCCAGCAGTTCCGCCCACGGACGGAACCAAGGCTTCTTCACCGGGGAGCTGTTTTTT
CASSSAHGRNQGFFTGELFF
>18|once|TRBV5-1|TRBD2|TRBJ2-1
TGCGCCAGCAGCTTGGGGGAGCCCCAAGCGGGGGGGCCAGATGAGCAGTTCTTC
CASSLGEPQAGGPDEQFF
>14|NA|TRBV5-1|NA|TRBJ1-2
TGCGCCAGCAGCCAACGGACAGATAACTATGGCTACACCTTC
CASSQRTDNYGYTF
>12|NA|TRBV28|NA|TRBJ1-1
TGTGCCAGCAAACTACAGCCGGGTGAAGCTTTCTTT
CASKLQPGEAFF